This T cell receptor (beta chain) was recorded in a study of shared clonotypes between healthy human individuals. For the study at large: Donors consisted of two women and a few men between 18 and 49.

Worth noting for this clone: As yet, its antigen is unknown.

Every contributor of samples was a Caucasian grown-up residing in Nashville, Tennessee. Study conclusions and caveats: In contrast to clonotypes shared by all four donors, non-shared clonotypes had lower generation probabilities.

The data were produced by immunoSEQ multiplex PCR, yet TCRdb's version contains in-frame clones alone and is incomplete. The sample consists of some 580,000 clones, more than 95% of them appearing once. This TCR came from a woman in her 30s in good health. The sample taken for sequencing was naive CD4+ T cells sorted from blood. As to subset: CD45RA+ positively selected.

For the CDR3, the DNA is TGTGCCAGCAGCGTAGTTAGTAGCTCGAATGAGCAGTTCTTC. Its protein is CASSVVSSSNEQFF. The chain combines TRBV9 with TRBJ2-1; no definite D call. There are 14 residues in the CDR3. Per germline, CDR1 SGDLS and CDR2 YYNGEE. Between the trimmed V and J ends, which lost 0 bases and 7 bases, there was a span of 11 bases.